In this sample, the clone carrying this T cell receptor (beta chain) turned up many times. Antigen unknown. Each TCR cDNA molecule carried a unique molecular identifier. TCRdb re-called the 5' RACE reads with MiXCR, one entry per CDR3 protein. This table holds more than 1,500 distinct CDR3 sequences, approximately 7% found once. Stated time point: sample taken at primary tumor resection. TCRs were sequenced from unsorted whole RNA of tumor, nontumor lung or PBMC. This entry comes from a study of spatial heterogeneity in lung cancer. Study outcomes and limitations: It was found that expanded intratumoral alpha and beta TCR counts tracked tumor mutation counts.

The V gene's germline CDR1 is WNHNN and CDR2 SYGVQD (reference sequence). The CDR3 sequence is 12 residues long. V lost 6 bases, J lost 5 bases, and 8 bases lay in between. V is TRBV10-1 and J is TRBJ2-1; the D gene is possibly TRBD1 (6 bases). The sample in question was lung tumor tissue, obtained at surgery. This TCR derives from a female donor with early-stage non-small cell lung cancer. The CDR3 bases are TGCGCCAGCAGCCGGGACAACAATGAGCAGTTCTTC. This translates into CASSRDNNEQFF.